Each of the 18 T cell receptor beta chains below was sequenced from the same sample in a study of regulatory T cells in long-lasting Graves disease. The time point here: persistent/refractory GD, antithyroid drugs over 5 years with positive TRAb. Scientists built the TCR library using RNA that was extracted from PBMCs. Construction of the TCR beta libraries employed iRepertoire HTBI primers in conjunction with Arm-PCR of CDR3 regions. TCRdb itself ran the multiplex PCR reads through MiXCR, one entry per CDR3 protein. The sample includes 650,000 to 850,000 distinct CDR3 sequences, roughly 30% of them seen just once. The sequencing here drew on peripheral blood mononuclear cells (PBMCs), taken when the disease was refractory, from a patient treated with antithyroid drugs. Receptors originate from a female donor with Graves disease.

Only a few counts were recorded for this clonotype. CDR3 sequence (DNA): TGTGCCACCACCCGACTAGCGGGAGGCGAGCAGTACTTC. It specifies CATTRLAGGEQYF. This sequence joins TRBV6-1 and TRBJ2-7, with 13 bases matching TRBD2. CDR3 length: 13 residues. Germline lookup yields CDR1 MNHNS and CDR2 SASEGT. J was trimmed by 6 bases and V by 10 bases; bases with no gene match: 6.

The chain is built from TRBV5-1 and TRBJ1-1; D might be TRBD1 (5 bases). Trimming left V 1 base short and J 5 bases short, with 18 bases between. This CDR3 has 16 residues. Germline-derived CDR1 and CDR2 are SGHRS and YFSETQ. CDR3 coding DNA: TGCGCCAGCAGCTTGAATATGGCATGGGGCGGGACTGAAGCTTTCTTT. This gives the protein CASSLNMAWGGTEAFF.

This clonotype showed up many times. The CDR3 is CATSRVPGQHTYEQYF. The CDR3 DNA reads as TGTGCCACCAGCAGAGTACCGGGACAGCACACCTACGAGCAGTACTTC. The gene calls are TRBV15 and TRBJ2-7; the match to TRBD1 covers 7 bases. The CDR3 has 16 amino acids. Germline values: CDR1 LNHNV, CDR2 YYDKDF (reference sequence). V shed 1 base and J 2 bases; nucleotides not matched to a gene: 8.

The chain employs TRBV12-3 or TRBV12-4 and TRBJ2-4, with no clear D. V lost 3 bases to trimming and J lost 8 bases, with 11 bases between them. The CDR3 sequence is 13 residues long. For the CDR3, the DNA is TGTGCCAGCAGTTTCCTCAACTGGGACATTCAGTACTTC. Translating it yields CASSFLNWDIQYF.

This clonotype occurred a few times. The chain employs TRBV29-1 and TRBJ2-7; D is perhaps TRBD1 (6 bases). Germline lookup yields CDR1 SQVTM and CDR2 ANQGSEA. Trimming left V 7 bases short and J 1 base short, with 14 bases between. The CDR3 is 13 residues long. CDR3 amino acids: CSAQRGGSYEQYF. CDR3 nucleotides: TGCAGCGCCCAACGAGGGGGATCCTACGAGCAGTACTTC.

The V call is TRBV7-3, the J call TRBJ2-3, with 9 bases fitting TRBD2. CDR3 length: 16 residues. In germline, CDR1 is SGHTA, CDR2 FQGTGA. Unmatched junction bases numbered 6, after V lost 3 bases and J lost 2 bases. This chain's CDR3 is CASSFFASGTTDTQYF. CDR3 DNA: TGTGCCAGCAGCTTCTTCGCTAGCGGGACCACAGATACGCAGTATTTT.

This clonotype was observed a few times. The chain employs TRBV12-3 or TRBV12-4 and TRBJ2-2; 13 bases agree with TRBD2. The CDR3 runs 20 residues. J was trimmed by 4 bases and V by 6 bases; bases with no gene match: 17. The CDR3 DNA sequence: TGTGCCAGCAGAGACTCTAGGGGACTAGCGGGACCAGGATCCACCGGGGAGCTGTTTTTT. This translates into CASRDSRGLAGPGSTGELFF.

This clonotype was seen ten or more times. The chain combines TRBV6-1 with TRBJ2-7, with a tentative D call TRBD1 (6 bases). With 5 bases removed from V and 3 bases from J, the gap between germline ends came to 11 bases. The CDR3 is made up of 13 amino acids. From germline, CDR1 is MNHNS and CDR2 SASEGT. The CDR3 loop is CASSRDNNYEQYF. The CDR3 nucleotides are TGTGCCAGCAGTCGGGACAACAACTACGAGCAGTACTTC.

This clonotype turned up a few times. CDR3 coding DNA: TGCGCCAGCAGCTTGGAGGGGAACAAGTACTTC. Encoded protein: CASSLEGNKYF. The chain recombines TRBV5-1 with TRBJ2-7; a weak D match, TRBD1 (5 bases). V was shortened by 0 bases and J by 11 bases, with 9 bases between the two germline ends. Germline-derived CDR1 and CDR2 are SGHRS and YFSETQ. This CDR3 is 11 amino acids long.

This clonotype has only one observation. This chain links TRBV12-3 or TRBV12-4 with TRBJ1-2, with D hard to call. V was trimmed by 1 base and J by 3 bases, leaving 6 bases between them. The CDR3 has 13 amino acids. The DNA for the CDR3 is TGTGCCAGCAGTTTAGGGTCTTACTATGGCTACACCTTC. Amino acid sequence: CASSLGSYYGYTF.

In its sample, this clonotype was seen many times. The J gene is TRBJ1-1, the V gene TRBV20-1; D ambiguous. Germline V gene data show CDR1 as DFQATT and CDR2 as SNEGSKA (reference sequence). V lost 0 bases and J 3 bases, leaving 11 bases between the germline ends. The CDR3 has 14 residues. The CDR3 bases are TGCAGTGCTAGAGAAACCCTGGGGTACACTGAAGCTTTCTTT. It encodes CSARETLGYTEAFF.

This clonotype has only a few counts. The V call is TRBV5-6, the J call TRBJ1-4; D remains ambiguous. CDR1 is SGHDT, CDR2 YYEEEE, per germline. Trimming pared 4 bases from V and 4 bases from J, leaving 5 bases between. This CDR3 is 12 amino acids long. The CDR3 nucleotides are TGTGCCAGCAGCATAATTAATGAAAAACTGTTTTTT. Translated: CASSIINEKLFF. The full variable domain, with the rest looked up from reference TRBV5-6 and TRBJ1-4, is DAGVTQSPTHLIKTRGQQVTLRCSPKSGHDTVSWYQQALGQGPQFIFQYYEEEERQRGNFPDRFSGHQFPNYSSELNVNALLLGDSALYLCASSIINEKLFFGSGTQLSVL.

The chain uses TRBV6-2 or TRBV6-3 and TRBJ1-5; TRBD1 might be the D (6 bases). Germline assignment: CDR1 MNHEY and CDR2 SVGEGT. The CDR3 extends over 16 amino acids. Trimming took 0 bases from V and 4 from J, leaving 13 bases between them. CDR3: CASSYSTYTGNQPQHF. The CDR3 nucleotides are TGTGCCAGCAGTTACTCCACCTATACAGGGAATCAGCCCCAGCATTTT.

This clonotype was found many times. The rearrangement uses TRBV5-1 and TRBJ1-2; D possibly corresponds to TRBD1 (5 bases). This CDR3 spans 13 amino acids. Deletions cut 4 bases from V and 2 bases from J, with 9 bases between. Germline CDR1 reads SGHRS; CDR2 reads YFSETQ. This CDR3 reads CASSPGTNYGYTF. The CDR3, as DNA: TGCGCCAGCAGCCCGGGGACCAACTATGGCTACACCTTC.

The chain joins TRBV24-1 to TRBJ2-5; D uncertain. Germline CDR1 is KGHDR and CDR2 is SFDVKD. V lost 4 bases, J lost 5 bases, and 16 bases lay in between. This CDR3 is 15 amino acids long. The CDR3 protein is CATSDPASGEETQYF. In DNA form, the CDR3 reads TGTGCCACCAGTGACCCGGCCTCGGGCGAGGAGACCCAGTACTTC.

This clonotype appeared many times. The chain couples TRBV12-3 or TRBV12-4 to TRBJ2-7, with a weak D call TRBD1 (5 bases). Trimming took off 7 bases at V and 5 bases at J, with 21 bases between the two ends. This CDR3 is built from 15 residues. The CDR3 DNA is TGTGCCAGCACCGCTACCCCGACAGTCCCCCACGAGCAGTACTTC. It translates to CASTATPTVPHEQYF.

Ten or more counts support this clonotype. The chain is built from TRBV6-5 and TRBJ1-2, with unresolved D. Germline V gives CDR1 MNHEY, CDR2 SVGAGI. V was shortened by 4 bases and J by 5 bases, with 14 bases between the two germline ends. There are 14 residues in the CDR3. The CDR3 loop reads CASSLTAGPYGYTF. The CDR3 bases are TGTGCCAGCAGTTTAACAGCTGGACCTTATGGCTACACCTTC.

The V gene is TRBV2, the J gene TRBJ1-3; tentatively, D is TRBD1 (6 bases). The V end was cut by 7 bases, the J end by 1 base, with 8 bases between. This CDR3 spans 13 amino acids. CDR1 is SNHLY, CDR2 FYNNEI, per germline. The CDR3: CASKQGSGNTIYF. The CDR3 nucleotides read TGTGCCAGCAAACAGGGTTCTGGAAACACCATATATTTT.